These 10 T cell receptor beta chains were sequenced from one sample in a study of long-term antiretroviral therapy in people with HIV. Researchers report immunoSEQ v3.0 was run at survey level. Using immunoSEQ multiplex PCR, the repertoire was profiled, and TCRdb retains in-frame clones only, with some absent. The table includes roughly 28,000 clones, over 90% detected once. Sequencing was performed on unsorted PBMCs, taken 6.2 years after starting antiretroviral therapy. Receptors originate from a man aged 35 to 55 with HIV.

This clone was detected only once. This chain connects TRBV5-4 to TRBJ1-2; D remains unclear. The germline V gene has CDR1 SGHNT and CDR2 YYREEE (reference sequence). V was clipped by 4 bases and J by 4 bases, with 8 bases between them. This CDR3 comprises 12 residues. CDR3 region: CASSVPGYGYTF. The CDR3 coding sequence is TGTGCCAGCAGCGTACCAGGCTATGGCTACACCTTC.

The chain recombines TRBV19 with TRBJ2-3, with 9 bases identical to TRBD2. V shed 7 bases and J 4 bases; nucleotides not matched to a gene: 12. This CDR3 spans 16 amino acids. Per the germline V gene, CDR1 is LNHDA and CDR2 is SQIVND (reference sequence). This chain's CDR3 is CASTPGLAGLPDTQYF. CDR3 DNA sequence: TGTGCCAGTACCCCTGGGCTAGCGGGGCTTCCAGATACGCAGTATTTT.

This clone has a handful of counts. The J gene is TRBJ2-2, the V gene TRBV6-5, with D unclear. Germline V gene sequence: CDR1 MNHEY, CDR2 SVGAGI. V gave up 7 bases and J gave up 7 bases, with 10 bases separating them. The CDR3 runs 12 residues. This CDR3 reads CASKFWGGELFF. Written as DNA, the CDR3 is TGTGCCAGCAAGTTTTGGGGCGGGGAGCTGTTTTTT.

This chain uses TRBV27 with TRBJ1-6; tentative D call: TRBD1 (5 bases). Germline-derived CDR1 and CDR2 are MNHEY and SMNVEV (reference sequence). Trimming cost V 1 base and J 8 bases, with 9 bases left between them. CDR3 length: 14 amino acids. Written as DNA, the CDR3 is TGTGCCAGCAGTTTATGGGGCCGGGATTCACCCCTCCACTTT. Translation: CASSLWGRDSPLHF.

This clone came up once. The V gene is TRBV6-1, the J gene TRBJ1-3; D gene unclear. The CDR3 runs 14 residues. V was clipped by 7 bases and J by 0 bases, with 10 bases between them. Germline V gene lookup returns CDR1 MNHNS and CDR2 SASEGT. CDR3 bases: TGTGCCAGCACCCACTTAGGCTCTGGAAACACCATATATTTT. Protein product: CASTHLGSGNTIYF.

The chain couples TRBV19 to TRBJ1-2, with D possibly matching TRBD1 (5 bases). The CDR3 length is 12 residues. The germline gives CDR1 LNHDA, CDR2 SQIVND (reference sequence). Trimming removed 5 bases at V and 4 bases at J, with 8 bases between. The CDR3 DNA follows: TGTGCCAGTAGTGACAGAGCCTATGGCTACACCTTC. It encodes CASSDRAYGYTF.

The gene calls are TRBV2 and TRBJ2-1; 10 positions agree with TRBD1. After removal of 10 bases from V and 7 bases from J, the junction contained 10 bases not matched to a gene. The germline V gene has CDR1 SNHLY and CDR2 FYNNEI. This CDR3 contains 14 residues. CDR3 sequence reads: CAIPGGTGENEQFF. In nucleotides, the CDR3 is TGTGCCATACCTGGGGGGACAGGGGAAAATGAGCAGTTCTTC.

The J gene is TRBJ2-2, the V gene TRBV7-2, with D possibly TRBD2 on 6 matching bases. Germline V gene sequence: CDR1 SGHTA, CDR2 FQGNSA. The CDR3 is 14 residues long. Trimming took 3 bases from V and 6 from J, leaving 11 bases between them. CDR3 bases: TGTGCCAGCAGCTTGGGACTGGAACCCGGGGAGCTGTTTTTT. Translation: CASSLGLEPGELFF. The variable domain in full, with the rest retrieved from reference TRBV7-2 and TRBJ2-2, is GAGVSQSPSNKVTEKGKDVELRCDPISGHTALYWYRQSLGQGLEFLIYFQGNSAPDKSGLPSDRFSAERTGGSVSTLTIQRTQQEDSAVYLCASSLGLEPGELFFGEGSRLTVL.

The chain is built from TRBV9 and TRBJ1-2, with D perhaps TRBD1 (6 bases). Trimming shortened V by 3 bases and J by 2 bases, and 14 bases separated the two germline ends. Germline V gene sequence: CDR1 SGDLS, CDR2 YYNGEE. CDR3 size: 15 residues. The CDR3 is CASSATGTSNYGYTF. As DNA, the CDR3 is TGTGCCAGCAGCGCCACCGGGACATCAAACTATGGCTACACCTTC.

This rearrangement joins TRBV5-8 to TRBJ1-5; perhaps TRBD1 as D (6 bases). With 2 bases removed from V and 4 bases from J, the gap between germline ends came to 10 bases. The V gene's germline CDR1 is SGHTS and CDR2 YDEGEE. This CDR3 comprises 14 residues. The CDR3 spells CASSLQGNNQPQHF. For the CDR3, the DNA is TGTGCCAGCAGCTTACAGGGAAATAATCAGCCCCAGCATTTT.